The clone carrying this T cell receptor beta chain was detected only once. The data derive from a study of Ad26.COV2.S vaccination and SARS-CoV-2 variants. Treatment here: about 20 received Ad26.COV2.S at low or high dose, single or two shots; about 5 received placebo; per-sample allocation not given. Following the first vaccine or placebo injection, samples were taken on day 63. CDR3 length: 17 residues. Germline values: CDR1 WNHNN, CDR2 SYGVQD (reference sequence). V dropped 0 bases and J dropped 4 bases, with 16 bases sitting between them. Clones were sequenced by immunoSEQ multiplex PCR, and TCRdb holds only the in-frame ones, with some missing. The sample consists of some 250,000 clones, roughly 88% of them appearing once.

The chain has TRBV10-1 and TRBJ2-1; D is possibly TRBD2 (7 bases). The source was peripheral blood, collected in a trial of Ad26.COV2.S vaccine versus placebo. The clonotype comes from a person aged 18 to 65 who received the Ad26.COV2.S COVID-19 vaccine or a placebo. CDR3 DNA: TGCGCCAGCAGTGAGTCGGGGGCGGGGGCCCTATACAATGAGCAGTTCTTC. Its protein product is CASSESGAGALYNEQFF.